The 26 T cell receptor beta chains below all came from one sample that was sequenced in a study of shared clonotypes between healthy human individuals. CD45RO-negative cells were positively selected for CCR7, leaving out terminally differentiated effector memory CD45RA+ cells. This table comes from immunoSEQ multiplex PCR, and its TCRdb copy is limited to in-frame clones, with some not included. The data show hundreds of thousands of clones, with roughly 95% seen just once and more than 0.085% held by the top ten. Material: naive CD8+ T cells sorted from blood. Every receptor here comes from a woman in her 30s in good health.

Of note for this clone: The same CDR3 can be traced to other DNA sequences in this sample. The chain is built from TRBV5-6 and TRBJ2-3, with D possibly TRBD1 on 6 matching bases. V dropped 5 bases and J dropped 0 bases, with 10 bases sitting between them. The V gene's germline CDR1 is SGHDT and CDR2 YYEEEE. The CDR3 runs 14 residues. CDR3 sequence reads: CASSSGTSTDTQYF. The CDR3 DNA reads TGTGCCAGCAGTTCCGGGACAAGCACAGATACGCAGTATTTT.

V gene TRBV19 combines with J gene TRBJ2-7; TRBD1 aligns across 11 bases. CDR3 size: 14 residues. The trim removed 7 bases at V and 5 bases at J, leaving 7 bases unmatched. The germline V gene encodes CDR1 LNHDA and CDR2 SQIVND (reference sequence). The DNA of the CDR3 is TGTGCCAGTAACCCGGGACAGGGGGAGGACGAGCAGTACTTC. Its protein product is CASNPGQGEDEQYF.

This chain uses TRBV30 with TRBJ1-1, with 8 bases that match TRBD1. The CDR3 has 12 residues. Looked up from germline, CDR1 is GTSNPN and CDR2 is SVGIG (reference sequence). V was pared by 7 bases and J by 5 bases, with 6 bases of the junction left unmatched. The CDR3 loop reads CASDREYTEAFF. In nucleotides, the CDR3 is TGTGCCTCGGACAGGGAGTATACTGAAGCTTTCTTT.

This chain links TRBV25-1 with TRBJ1-2, with D possibly matching TRBD1 (5 bases). Germline CDR1 is MGHDK and CDR2 is SYGVNS. Trimming stripped 9 bases from V and 5 bases from J, with 16 bases between. The length of the CDR3 is 13 residues. This CDR3 is CARLWGGRYGYTF. DNA of the CDR3: TGTGCCAGATTGTGGGGGGGGAGGTATGGCTACACCTTC.

V and J are TRBV11-1 and TRBJ2-5; D remains unclear. Per germline, CDR1 SGHAT and CDR2 FQDESV (reference sequence). Trimming cost V 4 bases and J 5 bases, with 8 bases left between them. The CDR3 length is 12 residues. CDR3 sequence (DNA): TGTGCCAGCAGCTCCTTGGCTGAGACCCAGTACTTC. This encodes CASSSLAETQYF.

The V call is TRBV27, the J call TRBJ1-2; D not certain. This CDR3 comprises 14 residues. Per the germline V gene, CDR1 is MNHEY and CDR2 is SMNVEV (reference sequence). V was clipped by 0 bases and J by 7 bases, with 12 bases between them. The DNA for the CDR3 is TGTGCCAGCAGTTTATCGATTCAGGAGACTGGCTACACCTTC. Its translation is CASSLSIQETGYTF.

The chain joins TRBV10-1 to TRBJ1-3, with D possibly being TRBD1 (6 bases). V lost 6 bases to trimming and J lost 0 bases, with 9 bases between them. Germline CDR1 WNHNN, CDR2 SYGVQD (reference sequence). There are 14 residues in the CDR3. CDR3 bases: TGCGCCAGCAGCCAGGACAGCTCTGGAAACACCATATATTTT. Its translation is CASSQDSSGNTIYF.

J is TRBJ2-2 and V is TRBV2; either TRBD1 or TRBD2 may supply D (5 bases each). The germline V gene has CDR1 SNHLY and CDR2 FYNNEI. The CDR3 is 13 amino acids. Trimming left V 6 bases short and J 10 bases short, with 15 bases between. As DNA, the CDR3 is TGTGCCAGCAGCGCGACCTGGGACCAGGAGCTGTTTTTT. Protein product: CASSATWDQELFF.

As regards this clone: Other DNA sequences in the sample encode the same CDR3. The rearrangement joins TRBV19 to TRBJ1-5; D uncertain. Germline V CDR1 and CDR2: LNHDA, SQIVND (reference sequence). The germline V and J ends were trimmed by 2 bases and 0 bases, with 5 bases remaining between them. The CDR3 length is 14 residues. The CDR3 protein is CASSILYSNQPQHF. The CDR3 DNA sequence: TGTGCCAGTAGTATATTGTATAGCAATCAGCCCCAGCATTTT.

J is TRBJ2-5 and V is TRBV27; 8 bases fit TRBD2. The CDR3 is 15 amino acids. Looked up from germline, CDR1 is MNHEY and CDR2 is SMNVEV (reference sequence). V shed 2 bases and J 1 base; nucleotides not matched to a gene: 3. CDR3 residues: CASSLRLAGQETQYF. The DNA for the CDR3 is TGTGCCAGCAGTTTACGTCTAGCGGGCCAAGAGACCCAGTACTTC.

A note on this clone: The identical CDR3 is also encoded by other nucleotide sequences in the sample. The chain links TRBV27 to TRBJ1-1, with D perhaps TRBD1 (5 bases). This CDR3 is 13 amino acids long. V was clipped by 2 bases and J by 7 bases, with 11 bases between them. The germline CDR1 and CDR2 sequences are MNHEY and SMNVEV (reference sequence). The CDR3 DNA reads TGTGCCAGCAGTTTAATGCGGGGCAGTGAAGCTTTCTTT. Encoded protein: CASSLMRGSEAFF.

This chain connects TRBV2 to TRBJ1-5, with 12 bases that match TRBD1. V dropped 6 bases and J dropped 5; count of bases not matched to a gene: 5. Germline CDR1 SNHLY, CDR2 FYNNEI. This CDR3 region has 15 residues. For the CDR3, the DNA is TGTGCCAGCAGGGGGGGACAGGGGGCAGATCAGCCCCAGCATTTT. This encodes CASRGGQGADQPQHF.

The rearrangement joins TRBV9 to TRBJ2-7; tentatively, D is TRBD2 (7 bases). Trimming left V 4 bases short and J 3 bases short, with 17 bases between. The CDR3 loop spans 15 amino acids. Germline assignment: CDR1 SGDLS and CDR2 YYNGEE. CDR3 bases: TGTGCCAGCAGCCCCCCGGGGGGCGGACTCTACGAGCAGTACTTC. Translation gives CASSPPGGGLYEQYF.

The chain joins TRBV19 to TRBJ1-1; no definite D call. Germline lookup yields CDR1 LNHDA and CDR2 SQIVND (reference sequence). The CDR3 is 15 amino acids. Trimming pared 3 bases from V and 4 bases from J, leaving 15 bases between. CDR3 protein: CASSIGTQVTTEAFF. The DNA of the CDR3 is TGTGCCAGTAGTATCGGAACTCAGGTAACCACTGAAGCTTTCTTT.

About this clone itself: Different DNA sequences within this sample yield the same CDR3. The chain recombines TRBV27 with TRBJ1-2; 12 bases line up with TRBD1. The germline CDR1 and CDR2 sequences are MNHEY and SMNVEV (reference sequence). The CDR3 contains 15 residues. Trimming cost V 5 bases and J 3 bases; bases outside gene matches: 4. The CDR3 loop is CASSPGTGGHYGYTF. DNA of the CDR3: TGTGCCAGCAGTCCGGGGACAGGGGGCCACTATGGCTACACCTTC.

This clone was found once. The chain carries TRBV5-4 and TRBJ2-6; the D is unclear. The CDR3 is made up of 14 amino acids. V lost 0 bases, J lost 3 bases, and 4 bases lay in between. The germline CDR1 and CDR2 sequences are SGHNT and YYREEE (reference sequence). CDR3 DNA: TGTGCCAGCAGCTTGGACGTTGGGGCCAACGTCCTGACTTTC. Translating gives CASSLDVGANVLTF.

This clone was recorded once. V gene TRBV5-8 combines with J gene TRBJ2-7; 10 positions agree with TRBD1. This CDR3 is 17 amino acids long. CDR1 is SGHTS, CDR2 YDEGEE, per germline. The V gene end was trimmed by 0 bases and the J gene end by 0 bases; junction bases not matched to a gene: 6. The CDR3 region is CASSLADRDRGSYEQYF. The CDR3 DNA follows: TGTGCCAGCAGCTTGGCTGACCGGGACAGGGGCTCCTACGAGCAGTACTTC.

CDR3 amino acids: CASTKDSPTYNEQFF. CDR3 DNA sequence: TGTGCCAGCACTAAAGACAGCCCGACCTACAATGAGCAGTTCTTC. The rearrangement uses TRBV6-5 and TRBJ2-1; D is perhaps TRBD1 (5 bases). V was trimmed by 7 bases and J by 2 bases, leaving 15 bases between them. Germline CDR1 MNHEY, CDR2 SVGAGI. The CDR3 is made up of 15 amino acids.

The CDR3 DNA sequence: TGCGCCAGCAGTGCGGGGACAGGGGGCTGGAACACTGAAGCTTTCTTT. It specifies CASSAGTGGWNTEAFF. The rearrangement links TRBV10-2 to TRBJ1-1, with TRBD1 matching 12 bases. Germline V lookup: CDR1 WSHSY, CDR2 SAAADI. V lost 4 bases and J lost 1; bases outside the gene matches: 4. There are 16 residues in the CDR3.

The chain recombines TRBV7-9 with TRBJ2-2; unclear D gene. In germline, CDR1 is SEHNR, CDR2 FQNEAQ (reference sequence). The V end lost 5 bases, the J end lost 4 bases, and 5 bases lay between the germline ends. The CDR3 is 12 residues long. CDR3 sequence reads: CASSPLTGELFF. In DNA form, the CDR3 reads TGTGCCAGCAGCCCCCTCACCGGGGAGCTGTTTTTT.

The gene calls are TRBV6-6 and TRBJ1-5; 7 bases agree with TRBD1. This CDR3 is built from 14 residues. Germline V lookup: CDR1 MNHNY, CDR2 SVGAGI (reference sequence). V lost 8 bases to trimming and J lost 5 bases; unmatched junction nucleotides: 9. CDR3 bases: TGTGCCAGCGGGAAGGGGACAGAGTATCAGCCCCAGCATTTT. Its protein product is CASGKGTEYQPQHF.

The chain carries TRBV5-6 and TRBJ2-1; TRBD2 agrees at 12 bases. V lost 0 bases, J lost 8 bases, and 3 bases stayed unmatched. Germline CDR1 is SGHDT and CDR2 is YYEEEE. This CDR3 region has 15 residues. As DNA, the CDR3 is TGTGCCAGCAGCTTGGGGACTAGCGGGATCTATGAGCAGTTCTTC. This sequence encodes CASSLGTSGIYEQFF.

V is TRBV20-1 and J is TRBJ2-7; D remains unclear. The germline V gene has CDR1 DFQATT and CDR2 SNEGSKA (reference sequence). The V gene lost 5 bases and the J gene lost 4 bases, with 9 bases spanning the gap. This CDR3 has 11 amino acids. CDR3 region: CSAPVGYEQYF. The CDR3 bases are TGCAGTGCTCCCGTGGGGTACGAGCAGTACTTC.

This rearrangement joins TRBV7-9 to TRBJ2-7; TRBD2 is a possible D gene (5 bases). Germline V gene data show CDR1 as SEHNR and CDR2 as FQNEAQ (reference sequence). This CDR3 is built from 16 residues. Deletions cut 2 bases from V and 0 bases from J, with 14 bases between. CDR3 amino acids: CASSLSYGESSYEQYF. In DNA, the CDR3 is TGTGCCAGCAGCTTAAGCTACGGGGAAAGCTCCTACGAGCAGTACTTC.

The chain is built from TRBV10-2 and TRBJ2-2, with no clear D. Germline assignment: CDR1 WSHSY and CDR2 SAAADI. Deletions cut 4 bases from V and 6 bases from J, with 6 bases between. The CDR3 sequence is 12 residues long. The CDR3 nucleotides are TGCGCCAGCAGTGGGACCCCCGGGGAGCTGTTTTTT. Its translation: CASSGTPGELFF.

This chain connects TRBV29-1 to TRBJ1-1; D call uncertain. Germline V lookup: CDR1 SQVTM, CDR2 ANQGSEA. The CDR3 has 11 amino acids. The germline V and J ends were trimmed by 5 bases and 1 base, with 5 bases remaining between them. CDR3: CSVTGNTEAFF. The CDR3 DNA is TGCAGCGTTACCGGGAACACTGAAGCTTTCTTT.